This is a list of T cell receptor beta chains from one sample in a study of T cell repertoires in cytomegalovirus infection. TCRdb reprocessed the reads with MiXCR, giving one entry per CDR3 protein. The data hold 200,000 to 300,000 distinct CDR3 sequences, with 9.1% observed a single time. Sequencing input: PBMCs. These receptors came from a human donor in good health (CMV status not recorded). Some clones in this sample may be carry-over from other donors' samples. Each CDR3 is given with its conserved first and last residue. Fields, in order: clone size, D gene, J gene, V gene, CDR3 length, CDR3 DNA, CDR3 protein. A D gene is named only where the DNA matches it firmly. Some rows have no size entry. The others give once, few or many, or a class for an expanded clone.

abundance: many; d_gene: .; j_gene: TRBJ2-7; v_gene: TRBV6-5; len: 13; CDR3nt: TGTGCCAGCAGTTACGGGGCAGGGCGCGAGCAGTACTTC; CDR3aa: CASSYGAGREQYF
abundance: few; d_gene: TRBD2; j_gene: TRBJ2-5; v_gene: TRBV7-2; len: 19; CDR3nt: TGTGCCAGCAGCCCAGCTGGACTAGCGGGAGGGCGGGAAGGAGAGACCCAGTACTTC; CDR3aa: CASSPAGLAGGREGETQYF
abundance: many; d_gene: .; j_gene: TRBJ1-4; v_gene: TRBV12-3/TRBV12-4; len: 12; CDR3nt: TGTGCCAGCAGTTTACGATTGGAAAAACTGTTTTTT; CDR3aa: CASSLRLEKLFF
abundance: once; d_gene: TRBD1; j_gene: TRBJ2-1; v_gene: TRBV7-8; len: 15; CDR3nt: TGTGCCAGCAGCCTAAGGGACAGTGCCTACAATGAGCAGTTCTTC; CDR3aa: CASSLRDSAYNEQFF
abundance: many; d_gene: .; j_gene: TRBJ1-2; v_gene: TRBV7-2; len: 16; CDR3nt: TGTGCCAGCAGCTTAGATACCGGAAGGGCCAACTATGGCTACACCTTC; CDR3aa: CASSLDTGRANYGYTF
abundance: many; d_gene: .; j_gene: TRBJ1-2; v_gene: TRBV28; len: 14; CDR3nt: TGTGCCAGCACCGGGGGGGGGAGGAACTATGGCTACACCTTC; CDR3aa: CASTGGGRNYGYTF
abundance: few; d_gene: .; j_gene: TRBJ2-7; v_gene: TRBV11-2; len: 14; CDR3nt: TGTGCCAGCAGCTTAGCGTCCAGGGCTGGCGAGCAGTACTTC; CDR3aa: CASSLASRAGEQYF
abundance: .; d_gene: .; j_gene: TRBJ2-1; v_gene: TRBV2; len: 15; CDR3nt: TGTGCCAGCAGCCGCGGAGGGGGGCAGCTTAATGAGCAGTTCTTC; CDR3aa: CASSRGGGQLNEQFF
abundance: many; d_gene: .; j_gene: TRBJ2-1; v_gene: TRBV19; len: 17; CDR3nt: TGTGCCAGTAGTTCACAAGCCGGACAGCTTCGCGGCGATGAGCAGTTCTTC; CDR3aa: CASSSQAGQLRGDEQFF
abundance: many; d_gene: .; j_gene: TRBJ2-5; v_gene: TRBV4-2; len: 15; CDR3nt: TGTGCCAGCAGCCAAGAAGGAGGCAGGGGAGAGACCCAGTACTTC; CDR3aa: CASSQEGGRGETQYF
abundance: few; d_gene: TRBD1; j_gene: TRBJ1-2; v_gene: TRBV7-9; len: 14; CDR3nt: TGTGCCAGCAGGACGACAGGGGTCAACTATGGCTACACCTTC; CDR3aa: CASRTTGVNYGYTF
abundance: many; d_gene: TRBD1; j_gene: TRBJ2-3; v_gene: TRBV7-2; len: 15; CDR3nt: TGTGCCAGCAGCTCTCAGGGGGTCCCGGCAGATACGCAGTATTTT; CDR3aa: CASSSQGVPADTQYF
abundance: many; d_gene: TRBD1; j_gene: TRBJ1-1; v_gene: TRBV5-1; len: 14; CDR3nt: TGCGCCAGCAGCTCCTCACAGGGGATCACTGAAGCTTTCTTT; CDR3aa: CASSSSQGITEAFF
abundance: many; d_gene: .; j_gene: TRBJ1-1; v_gene: TRBV28; len: 15; CDR3nt: TGTGCCAGCAGTTTACCACAGACACCTAACACTGAAGCTTTCTTT; CDR3aa: CASSLPQTPNTEAFF
abundance: many; d_gene: .; j_gene: TRBJ1-1; v_gene: TRBV6-2/TRBV6-3; len: 14; CDR3nt: TGTGCCAGCAGTCCCCTAGTGGGACACCATGAAGCTTTCTTT; CDR3aa: CASSPLVGHHEAFF
abundance: many; d_gene: TRBD2; j_gene: TRBJ2-1; v_gene: TRBV7-2; len: 15; CDR3nt: TGTGCCAGCAGCCCCGCGCCTGGGAGGGCCTCCCGGCAGTTCTTC; CDR3aa: CASSPAPGRASRQFF
abundance: many; d_gene: .; j_gene: TRBJ2-1; v_gene: TRBV6-4; len: 15; CDR3nt: TGTGCCAGCAGCGCGGGGCTAGCGAGCTACAATGAGCAGTTCTTC; CDR3aa: CASSAGLASYNEQFF
abundance: .; d_gene: .; j_gene: TRBJ1-2; v_gene: TRBV30; len: 14; CDR3nt: TGTGCCTGGAGAGGACAGACAGCGACTTATGGCTACACCTTC; CDR3aa: CAWRGQTATYGYTF
abundance: many; d_gene: .; j_gene: TRBJ1-2; v_gene: TRBV25-1; len: 13; CDR3nt: TGTGCCAGCAGTGCCGGGACGAACTATGGCTACACCTTC; CDR3aa: CASSAGTNYGYTF
abundance: many; d_gene: TRBD1; j_gene: TRBJ1-2; v_gene: TRBV6-2/TRBV6-3; len: 15; CDR3nt: TGTGCCAGCAGTTCCCCGGGACAGGCGGACTATGGCTACACCTTC; CDR3aa: CASSSPGQADYGYTF
abundance: many; d_gene: .; j_gene: TRBJ2-2; v_gene: TRBV12-3/TRBV12-4; len: 17; CDR3nt: TGTGCCAGCAGTTCCGGGACCTCGCGTTGGAACACCGGGGAGCTGTTTTTT; CDR3aa: CASSSGTSRWNTGELFF
abundance: many; d_gene: .; j_gene: TRBJ1-5; v_gene: TRBV7-2; len: 15; CDR3nt: TGTGCCAGCAGCCCCGTCAGGGCGGGCAATCAGCCCCAGCATTTT; CDR3aa: CASSPVRAGNQPQHF
abundance: .; d_gene: .; j_gene: TRBJ1-1; v_gene: TRBV11-2; len: 13; CDR3nt: TGTGCCAGCAGCTTTGCAGATAACACTGAAGCTTTCTTT; CDR3aa: CASSFADNTEAFF
abundance: .; d_gene: TRBD1; j_gene: TRBJ1-5; v_gene: TRBV20-1; len: 16; CDR3nt: TGCAGTGCTTCTACAGGGGGAGCGGGAAGCAATCAGCCCCAGCATTTT; CDR3aa: CSASTGGAGSNQPQHF
abundance: .; d_gene: TRBD1; j_gene: TRBJ2-3; v_gene: TRBV13; len: 13; CDR3nt: TGTGCCAGCAGCCTAAAGGGGGCGCAGACGCAGTATTTT; CDR3aa: CASSLKGAQTQYF
abundance: many; d_gene: TRBD2; j_gene: TRBJ2-5; v_gene: TRBV7-2; len: 16; CDR3nt: TGTGCCAGCAGCCCGCAACTAGCGGGGGGGGAGGAGACCCAGTACTTC; CDR3aa: CASSPQLAGGEETQYF
abundance: .; d_gene: .; j_gene: TRBJ1-1; v_gene: TRBV28; len: 14; CDR3nt: TGTGCCAGCATTGACAGGTCCCCTAACACTGAAGCTTTCTTT; CDR3aa: CASIDRSPNTEAFF
abundance: .; d_gene: .; j_gene: TRBJ1-1; v_gene: TRBV9; len: 12; CDR3nt: TGTGCCAGCAGCCGTGGGGACACTGAAGCTTTCTTT; CDR3aa: CASSRGDTEAFF
abundance: many; d_gene: .; j_gene: TRBJ2-6; v_gene: TRBV7-2; len: 15; CDR3nt: TGTGCCAGCAGCGGAGGCGGGGCCGGGGCCAACGTCCTGACTTTC; CDR3aa: CASSGGGAGANVLTF
abundance: few; d_gene: .; j_gene: TRBJ1-2; v_gene: TRBV28; len: 14; CDR3nt: TGTGCCAGCACTCGCGACGGGCAGTCAGTAGGCTACACCTTC; CDR3aa: CASTRDGQSVGYTF
abundance: many; d_gene: TRBD2; j_gene: TRBJ2-3; v_gene: TRBV7-2; len: 16; CDR3nt: TGTGCCAGCAGCCTCGGACTAGCGATGGGCACAGATACGCAGTATTTT; CDR3aa: CASSLGLAMGTDTQYF
abundance: many; d_gene: TRBD1; j_gene: TRBJ2-7; v_gene: TRBV28; len: 15; CDR3nt: TGTGCCAGCAAGGCGACAGGGGATTGGAGGGACGAGCAGTACTTC; CDR3aa: CASKATGDWRDEQYF
abundance: .; d_gene: TRBD2; j_gene: TRBJ2-5; v_gene: TRBV20-1; len: 17; CDR3nt: TGCAGTGCTAGAGGCAGACTAGCACCAATGTACCAAGAGACCCAGTACTTC; CDR3aa: CSARGRLAPMYQETQYF
abundance: few; d_gene: .; j_gene: TRBJ2-1; v_gene: TRBV7-2; len: 13; CDR3nt: TGTGCCAGCAGCTACACCGCGGGATTTGAGCAGTTCTTC; CDR3aa: CASSYTAGFEQFF
abundance: few; d_gene: TRBD1; j_gene: TRBJ2-7; v_gene: TRBV20-1; len: 15; CDR3nt: TGCAGTGCTCCACCCCGGACAGGGGCCAACTACGAGCAGTACTTC; CDR3aa: CSAPPRTGANYEQYF
abundance: many; d_gene: .; j_gene: TRBJ1-5; v_gene: TRBV6-6; len: 13; CDR3nt: TGTGCCAGCAGTTCCCACTATAATCAGCCCCAGCATTTT; CDR3aa: CASSSHYNQPQHF
abundance: few; d_gene: .; j_gene: TRBJ1-2; v_gene: TRBV20-1; len: 11; CDR3nt: TGCAGTGCCGGTGGTTGGAATGGCTACACCTTC; CDR3aa: CSAGGWNGYTF
abundance: .; d_gene: TRBD2; j_gene: TRBJ2-1; v_gene: TRBV14; len: 19; CDR3nt: TGTGCCAGCAGCCAAGATGTAACCTTCAGGGAGGGGACCTACAATGAGCAGTTCTTC; CDR3aa: CASSQDVTFREGTYNEQFF
abundance: once; d_gene: .; j_gene: TRBJ2-1; v_gene: TRBV29-1; len: 15; CDR3nt: TGCAGCGTTGAGGGCCGGGATATTGCTCCCAATGAGCAGTTCTTC; CDR3aa: CSVEGRDIAPNEQFF
abundance: few; d_gene: .; j_gene: TRBJ1-1; v_gene: TRBV12-3/TRBV12-4; len: 15; CDR3nt: TGTGCCAGCAGCCTCGGGGGGGCCGGGTTCGATGAAGCTTTCTTT; CDR3aa: CASSLGGAGFDEAFF
abundance: many; d_gene: TRBD2; j_gene: TRBJ2-3; v_gene: TRBV7-2; len: 14; CDR3nt: TGTGCCAGCAGCCTAGCGGGAGCGAGAGATACGCAGTATTTT; CDR3aa: CASSLAGARDTQYF
abundance: many; d_gene: TRBD1; j_gene: TRBJ1-1; v_gene: TRBV12-3/TRBV12-4; len: 16; CDR3nt: TGTGCCAGCAGCCTCTTGACAGGGACTATGAACACTGAAGCTTTCTTT; CDR3aa: CASSLLTGTMNTEAFF
abundance: many; d_gene: TRBD1; j_gene: TRBJ2-4; v_gene: TRBV6-1; len: 15; CDR3nt: TGTGCCAGCAGGCCGGACAGGGACGCCAAAAACATTCAGTACTTC; CDR3aa: CASRPDRDAKNIQYF
abundance: many; d_gene: TRBD1; j_gene: TRBJ1-5; v_gene: TRBV24-1; len: 19; CDR3nt: TGTGCCACCAGTGATTTGCCCCGGGACAGGGGTGATGGCAATCAGCCCCAGCATTTT; CDR3aa: CATSDLPRDRGDGNQPQHF
abundance: .; d_gene: TRBD1; j_gene: TRBJ2-1; v_gene: TRBV2; len: 14; CDR3nt: TGTGCCAGCAGTTTGCGGACAGGGGGCTATGAGCAGTTCTTC; CDR3aa: CASSLRTGGYEQFF
abundance: many; d_gene: TRBD1; j_gene: TRBJ1-4; v_gene: TRBV7-2; len: 15; CDR3nt: TGTGCCAGCAGCACCTCAGGGGGAACTAATGAAAAACTGTTTTTT; CDR3aa: CASSTSGGTNEKLFF
abundance: many; d_gene: .; j_gene: TRBJ1-4; v_gene: TRBV6-2/TRBV6-3; len: 15; CDR3nt: TGTGCCAGCAGTCTCGACGGTGCAACTAATGAAAAACTGTTTTTT; CDR3aa: CASSLDGATNEKLFF
abundance: many; d_gene: TRBD1; j_gene: TRBJ1-3; v_gene: TRBV7-2; len: 15; CDR3nt: TGTGCCAGCAGCCTGAGGACAGGCGTCGGAAACACCATATATTTT; CDR3aa: CASSLRTGVGNTIYF
abundance: few; d_gene: .; j_gene: TRBJ1-2; v_gene: TRBV2; len: 11; CDR3nt: TGTGCCAGCAGTGAATCGGATGGCTACACCTTC; CDR3aa: CASSESDGYTF
abundance: many; d_gene: .; j_gene: TRBJ2-1; v_gene: TRBV9; len: 15; CDR3nt: TGTGCCAGCAGCGTAGAGGGGGGGCGGCTAAATGAGCAGTTCTTC; CDR3aa: CASSVEGGRLNEQFF
abundance: .; d_gene: TRBD2; j_gene: TRBJ2-1; v_gene: TRBV27; len: 15; CDR3nt: TGTGCCAGCAGTACTCCTGGACTAGCGCTTAATGAGCAGTTCTTC; CDR3aa: CASSTPGLALNEQFF
abundance: many; d_gene: .; j_gene: TRBJ1-4; v_gene: TRBV7-2; len: 14; CDR3nt: TGTGCCAGCAGCTCAATTCCAGGGCGGGAAAAACTGTTTTTT; CDR3aa: CASSSIPGREKLFF